There are a few counts of the clone carrying this T cell receptor (beta chain). The antigen is unknown. This sample is part of a study of T cells in Graves' hyperthyroidism and ophthalmopathy. Findings and limits, study-wide: Most thyroid clonotypes that were expanded above 0.001 also turned up in blood.

TCR beta CDR3 regions were amplified from RNA. With the HTBI primer set, the TCR CDR3 went through a first round of RT-PCR. TCRdb recomputed calls from the multiplex PCR reads with MiXCR, one row per CDR3 protein. The table records hundreds of thousands of distinct CDR3 sequences, approximately 40% of them present only once. The definition of stable Graves' hyperthyroidism was no ophthalmopathy progression within 18 months. Uncontrolled infection, other autoimmune disease, pregnancy or lactation led to exclusion. The authors obtained PBMCs from roughly 10 ml of fresh peripheral blood. Sequences were obtained from blood. The sequence came from a woman aged 40 to 49 with Graves' hyperthyroidism.

The CDR3 DNA is TGTGCCAGCAGCCCGAGAGGGGGGGAAGAAAACGAGCAGTACTTC. This translates into CASSPRGGEENEQYF. This chain joins TRBV7-8 and TRBJ2-7, with D maybe TRBD2 (7 bases). The CDR3 spans 15 residues. Germline V CDR1 and CDR2: SGHVS, FQNEAQ. The V gene lost 5 bases and the J gene lost 5 bases, with 19 bases spanning the gap.